The clone carrying this T cell receptor beta chain occurred a few times. The entry originates in a study of T cells in Graves' hyperthyroidism and ophthalmopathy. V trimming: 4 bases; J trimming: 5 bases; junction bases outside the gene matches: 3. The CDR3 spans 13 residues. Germline-derived CDR1 and CDR2 are ENHRY and SYGVKD. From RNA transcripts, TCR beta CDR3 regions were amplified. The HTBI primer set was used in a first-round RT-PCR of the TCR CDR3. From the multiplex PCR reads, TCRdb called clonotypes with MiXCR, one entry per CDR3 protein. The data contain about 600,000 distinct CDR3 sequences, around 16% of them singletons.

This sequence was found in a woman between 40 and 55 years old with Graves' ophthalmopathy. Sequenced: blood. This rearrangement joins TRBV10-3 to TRBJ2-7; 9 positions agree with TRBD2. CDR3 DNA sequence: TGTGCCATCAGTGGCGGGGGGGACAACGAGCAGTACTTC. Encoded protein: CAISGGGDNEQYF.